Included here is one T cell receptor beta chain sequence, with context. TCRdb's copy holds only in-frame clones and misses some; the assay was immunoSEQ multiplex PCR. The data show about 110,000 clones, with around 80% seen just once and 6% to 8% held by the top ten. These data are taken from a study of control samples from healthy donors and cancer patients. Source material: blood. This TCR was sampled from a man aged 18-30 years in good health.

The CDR3 reads CASRDMDRGLDGYTF. CDR3 DNA: TGTGCCAGCAGGGATATGGACAGGGGGTTGGATGGCTACACCTTC. The rearrangement uses TRBV11-1 and TRBJ1-2; TRBD1 aligns across 10 bases. The CDR3 totals 15 residues. Germline loops: CDR1 SGHAT, CDR2 FQDESV (reference sequence). V lost 6 bases to trimming and J lost 6 bases; unmatched junction nucleotides: 10.